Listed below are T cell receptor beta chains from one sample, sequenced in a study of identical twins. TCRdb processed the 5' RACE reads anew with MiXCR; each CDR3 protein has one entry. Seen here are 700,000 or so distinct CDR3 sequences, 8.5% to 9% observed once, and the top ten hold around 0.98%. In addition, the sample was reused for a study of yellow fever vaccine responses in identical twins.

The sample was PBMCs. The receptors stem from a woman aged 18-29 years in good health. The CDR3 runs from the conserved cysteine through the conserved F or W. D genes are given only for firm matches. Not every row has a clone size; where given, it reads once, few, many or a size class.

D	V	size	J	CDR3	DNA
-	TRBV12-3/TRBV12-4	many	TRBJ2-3	CASSQWGDTDTQYF	TGTGCCAGCAGTCAGTGGGGGGACACAGATACGCAGTATTTT
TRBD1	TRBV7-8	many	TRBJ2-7	CASSSKGQGKILYF	TGTGCCAGCAGTTCCAAGGGACAGGGAAAGATATTGTACTTC
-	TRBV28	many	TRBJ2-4	CASYSPGEQNIQYF	TGTGCCAGCTACAGCCCAGGGGAGCAAAACATTCAGTACTTC
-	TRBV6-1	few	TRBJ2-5	CASSPPQGQETQYF	TGTGCCAGCAGTCCTCCACAGGGCCAGGAGACCCAGTACTTC
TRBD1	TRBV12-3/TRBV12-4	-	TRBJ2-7	CASSIHPGQGAKEQYF	TGTGCCAGCAGTATACACCCCGGACAGGGGGCGAAGGAGCAGTACTTC
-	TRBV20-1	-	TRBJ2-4	CSARGSELSGAKNIQYF	TGCAGTGCTAGAGGGAGCGAGCTCTCGGGGGCCAAAAACATTCAGTACTTC
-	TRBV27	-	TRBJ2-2	CASSYGGWELFF	TGTGCCAGCAGCTATGGAGGGTGGGAGCTGTTTTTT
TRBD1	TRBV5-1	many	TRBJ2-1	CASSLGTGVLVSYNEQFF	TGCGCCAGCAGCTTGGGGACAGGGGTTCTAGTCTCCTACAATGAGCAGTTCTTC
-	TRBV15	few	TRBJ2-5	CATSRGRGRRETQYF	TGTGCCACCAGCAGAGGCAGAGGAAGAAGGGAGACCCAGTACTTC
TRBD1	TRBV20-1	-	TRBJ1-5	CSARDETGDNQPQHF	TGCAGTGCTAGAGACGAGACAGGGGACAATCAGCCCCAGCATTTT
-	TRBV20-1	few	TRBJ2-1	CSAPKLHQGNEQFF	TGCAGTGCTCCTAAGCTACATCAGGGAAATGAGCAGTTCTTC
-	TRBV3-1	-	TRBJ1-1	CASSQGQSTEAFF	TGTGCCAGCAGCCAAGGACAGTCCACTGAAGCTTTCTTT
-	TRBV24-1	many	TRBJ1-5	CATSLTGLNQPQHF	TGTGCCACCAGCCTCACAGGTCTCAATCAGCCCCAGCATTTT
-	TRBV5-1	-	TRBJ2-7	CASNPQEDGDYEQYF	TGCGCCAGCAACCCTCAAGAGGATGGGGATTACGAGCAGTACTTC
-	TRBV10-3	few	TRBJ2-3	CAIRPGPPSPTDTQYF	TGTGCCATCAGGCCCGGGCCCCCCTCGCCGACAGATACGCAGTATTTT
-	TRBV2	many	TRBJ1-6	CASSEGQSYNSPLHF	TGTGCCAGCAGCGAAGGCCAATCCTATAATTCACCCCTCCACTTT
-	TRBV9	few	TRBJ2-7	CASSPRRISYEQYF	TGTGCCAGCAGCCCCCGACGGATCTCCTACGAGCAGTACTTC
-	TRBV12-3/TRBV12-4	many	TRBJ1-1	CASSETGGNTEAFF	TGTGCCAGCAGCGAAACAGGCGGGAACACTGAAGCTTTCTTT
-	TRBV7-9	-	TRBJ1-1	CASSLAGTSGTEAFF	TGTGCCAGCAGCTTAGCGGGGACATCGGGCACTGAAGCTTTCTTT
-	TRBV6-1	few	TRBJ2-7	CASSRGAAYEQYF	TGTGCCAGCAGTCGCGGGGCGGCCTACGAGCAGTACTTC
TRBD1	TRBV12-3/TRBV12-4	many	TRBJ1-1	CASSAPGQSGRRTEAFF	TGTGCCAGCAGTGCTCCGGGACAGAGTGGTAGAAGGACTGAAGCTTTCTTT
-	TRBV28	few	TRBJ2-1	CASTTSRGAVNFIEQFF	TGTGCCAGCACAACTTCAAGGGGGGCTGTAAATTTTATTGAGCAGTTCTTC
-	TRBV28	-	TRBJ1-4	CASSPRSLNEKLFF	TGTGCCAGCAGTCCCCGGAGTCTAAATGAAAAACTGTTTTTT
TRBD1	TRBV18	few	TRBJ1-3	CASSPFWTGGSTSSGNTIYF	TGTGCCAGCTCACCATTCTGGACAGGGGGCTCGACTAGCTCTGGAAACACCATATATTTT
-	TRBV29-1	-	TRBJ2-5	CSVEFGVQETQYF	TGCAGCGTTGAGTTCGGGGTACAAGAGACCCAGTACTTC
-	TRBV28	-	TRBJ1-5	CASRGGAQVGNQPQHF	TGTGCCAGCAGAGGAGGGGCGCAGGTCGGCAATCAGCCCCAGCATTTT
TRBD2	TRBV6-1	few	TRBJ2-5	CASSPRGASGEETQYF	TGTGCCAGCAGTCCCCGAGGGGCTAGCGGTGAAGAGACCCAGTACTTC
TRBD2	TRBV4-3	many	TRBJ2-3	CASSQITSGLTDTQYF	TGCGCCAGCAGCCAAATTACTAGCGGTCTCACAGATACGCAGTATTTT
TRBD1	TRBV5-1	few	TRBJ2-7	CASSPDRGLMEQYF	TGCGCCAGCAGCCCGGACAGGGGGCTGATGGAGCAGTACTTC
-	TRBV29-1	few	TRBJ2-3	CGGSWADTQYF	TGCGGCGGTTCGTGGGCAGATACGCAGTATTTT
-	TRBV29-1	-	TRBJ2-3	CSVESGITDTQYF	TGCAGCGTTGAATCAGGTATCACAGATACGCAGTATTTT